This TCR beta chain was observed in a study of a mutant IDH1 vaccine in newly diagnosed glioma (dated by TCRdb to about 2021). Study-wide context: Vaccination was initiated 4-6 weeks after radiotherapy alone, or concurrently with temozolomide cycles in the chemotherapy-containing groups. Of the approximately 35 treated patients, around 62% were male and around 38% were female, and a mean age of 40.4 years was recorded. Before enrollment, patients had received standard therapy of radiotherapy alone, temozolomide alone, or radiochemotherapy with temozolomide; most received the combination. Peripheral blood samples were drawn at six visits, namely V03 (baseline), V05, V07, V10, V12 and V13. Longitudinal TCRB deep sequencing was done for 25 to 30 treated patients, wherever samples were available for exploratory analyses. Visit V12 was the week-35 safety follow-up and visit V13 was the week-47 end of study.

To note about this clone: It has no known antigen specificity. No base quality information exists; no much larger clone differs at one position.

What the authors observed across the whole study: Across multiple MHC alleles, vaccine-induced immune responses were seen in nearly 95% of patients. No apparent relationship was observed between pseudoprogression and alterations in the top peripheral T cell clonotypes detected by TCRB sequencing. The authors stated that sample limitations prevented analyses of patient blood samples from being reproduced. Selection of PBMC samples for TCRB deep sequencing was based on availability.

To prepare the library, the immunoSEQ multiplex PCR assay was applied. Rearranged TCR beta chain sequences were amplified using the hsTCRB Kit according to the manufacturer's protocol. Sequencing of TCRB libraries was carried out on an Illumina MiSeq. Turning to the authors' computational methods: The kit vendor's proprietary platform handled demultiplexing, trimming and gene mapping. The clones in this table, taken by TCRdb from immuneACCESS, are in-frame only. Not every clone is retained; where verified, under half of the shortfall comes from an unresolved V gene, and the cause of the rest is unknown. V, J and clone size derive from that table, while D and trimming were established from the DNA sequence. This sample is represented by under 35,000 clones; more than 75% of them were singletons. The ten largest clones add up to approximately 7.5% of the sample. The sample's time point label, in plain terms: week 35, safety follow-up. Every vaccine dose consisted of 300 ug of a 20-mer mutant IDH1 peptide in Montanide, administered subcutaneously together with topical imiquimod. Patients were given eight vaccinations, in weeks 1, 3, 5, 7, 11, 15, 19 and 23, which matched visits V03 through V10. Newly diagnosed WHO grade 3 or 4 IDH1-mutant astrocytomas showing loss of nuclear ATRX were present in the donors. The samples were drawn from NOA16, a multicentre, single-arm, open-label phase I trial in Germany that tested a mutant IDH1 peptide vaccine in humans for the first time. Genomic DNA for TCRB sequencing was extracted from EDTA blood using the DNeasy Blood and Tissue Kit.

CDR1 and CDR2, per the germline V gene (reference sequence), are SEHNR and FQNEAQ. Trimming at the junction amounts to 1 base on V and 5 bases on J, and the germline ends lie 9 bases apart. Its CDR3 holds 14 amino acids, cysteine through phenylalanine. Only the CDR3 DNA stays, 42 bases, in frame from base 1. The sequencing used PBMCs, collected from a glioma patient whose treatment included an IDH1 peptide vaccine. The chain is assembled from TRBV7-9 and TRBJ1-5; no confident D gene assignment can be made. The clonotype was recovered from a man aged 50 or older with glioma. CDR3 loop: CASSLDTTYQPQHF. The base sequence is TGTGCCAGCAGCTTAGACACTACTTATCAGCCCCAGCATTTT.